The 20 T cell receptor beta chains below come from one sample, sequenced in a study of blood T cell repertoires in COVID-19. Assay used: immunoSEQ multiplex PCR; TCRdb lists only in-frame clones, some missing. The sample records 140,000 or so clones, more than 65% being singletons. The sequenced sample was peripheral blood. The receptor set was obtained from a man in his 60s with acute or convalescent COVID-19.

DNA for the CDR3: TGTGCCAGCTCACGTGGAGGGTTGGAGCCCCAGCATTTT. Encoded protein: CASSRGGLEPQHF. The chain is built from TRBV18 and TRBJ1-5, with D unresolved. This CDR3 contains 13 residues. Germline lookup yields CDR1 KGHSH and CDR2 LQKENI. Trimming stripped 4 bases from V and 8 bases from J, with 12 bases between.

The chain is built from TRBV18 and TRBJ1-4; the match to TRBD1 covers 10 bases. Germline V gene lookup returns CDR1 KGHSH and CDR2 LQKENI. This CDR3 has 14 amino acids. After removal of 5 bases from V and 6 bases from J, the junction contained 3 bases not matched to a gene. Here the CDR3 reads CASSIGTGDEKLFF. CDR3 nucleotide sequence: TGTGCCAGCTCAATTGGGACAGGGGATGAAAAACTGTTTTTT.

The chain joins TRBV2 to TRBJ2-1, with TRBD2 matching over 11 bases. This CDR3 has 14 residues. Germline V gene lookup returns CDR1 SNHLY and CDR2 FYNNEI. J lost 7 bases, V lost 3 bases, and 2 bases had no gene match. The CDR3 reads CASSEASGRNEQFF. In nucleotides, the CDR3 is TGTGCCAGCAGTGAGGCTAGCGGGAGGAATGAGCAGTTCTTC. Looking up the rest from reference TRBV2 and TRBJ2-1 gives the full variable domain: EPEVTQTPSHQVTQMGQEVILRCVPISNHLYFYWYRQILGQKVEFLVSFYNNEISEKSEIFDDQFSVERPDGSNFTLKIRSTKLEDSAMYFCASSEASGRNEQFFGPGTRLTVL.

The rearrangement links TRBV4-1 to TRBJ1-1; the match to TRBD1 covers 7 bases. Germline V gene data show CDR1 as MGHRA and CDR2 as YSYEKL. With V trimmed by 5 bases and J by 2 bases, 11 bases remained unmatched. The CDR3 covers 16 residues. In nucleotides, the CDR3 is TGCGCCAGCAGCGACTTTATTAGGACAGGCAACACTGAAGCTTTCTTT. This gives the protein CASSDFIRTGNTEAFF.

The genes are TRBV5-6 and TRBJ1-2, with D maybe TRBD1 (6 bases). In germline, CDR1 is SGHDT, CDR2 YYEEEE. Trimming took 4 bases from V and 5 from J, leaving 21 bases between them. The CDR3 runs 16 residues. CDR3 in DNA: TGTGCCAGCAGCGCCTTGACAGGACCATCCATATATGGCTACACCTTC. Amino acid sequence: CASSALTGPSIYGYTF.

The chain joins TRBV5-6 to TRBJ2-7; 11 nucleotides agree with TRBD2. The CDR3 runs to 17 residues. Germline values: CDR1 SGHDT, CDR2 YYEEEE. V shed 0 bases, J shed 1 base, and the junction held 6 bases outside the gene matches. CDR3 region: CASSLGATSGSSYEQYF. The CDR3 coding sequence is TGTGCCAGCAGCTTGGGGGCCACTAGCGGGAGTTCCTACGAGCAGTACTTC.

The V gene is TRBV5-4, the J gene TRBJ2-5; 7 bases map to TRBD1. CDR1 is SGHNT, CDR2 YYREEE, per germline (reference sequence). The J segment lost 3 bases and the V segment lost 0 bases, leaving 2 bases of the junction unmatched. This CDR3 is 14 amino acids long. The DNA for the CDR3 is TGTGCCAGCAGCTTGGGGGGACAGAAAGAGACCCAGTACTTC. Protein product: CASSLGGQKETQYF.

The CDR3 nucleotides are TGTGCCAGCCGGGGAAATGCAGACTACGAGCAGTACTTC. Translating it yields CASRGNADYEQYF. J is TRBJ2-7 and V is TRBV28; TRBD2 is a possible D gene (5 bases). Germline-derived CDR1 and CDR2 are MDHEN and SYDVKM. The germline V and J ends were trimmed by 8 bases and 3 bases, with 14 bases remaining between them. CDR3 length: 13 residues.

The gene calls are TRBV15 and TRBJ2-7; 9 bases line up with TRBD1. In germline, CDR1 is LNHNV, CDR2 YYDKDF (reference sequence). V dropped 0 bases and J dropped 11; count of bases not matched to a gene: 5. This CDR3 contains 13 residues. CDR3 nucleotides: TGTGCCACCAGCAGAGAAGGGCGGGACAGGGAGTACTTC. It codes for CATSREGRDREYF. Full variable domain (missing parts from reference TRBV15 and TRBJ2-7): DAMVIQNPRYQVTQFGKPVTLSCSQTLNHNVMYWYQQKSSQAPKLLFHYYDKDFNNEADTPDNFQSRRPNTSFCFLDIRSPGLGDTAMYLCATSREGRDREYFGPGTRLTVT.

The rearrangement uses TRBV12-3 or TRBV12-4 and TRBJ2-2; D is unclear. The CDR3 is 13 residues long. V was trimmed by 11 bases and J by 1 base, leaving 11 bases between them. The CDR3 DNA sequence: TGTGCCGCTCAACGACTGAACACCGGGGAGCTGTTTTTT. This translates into CAAQRLNTGELFF.

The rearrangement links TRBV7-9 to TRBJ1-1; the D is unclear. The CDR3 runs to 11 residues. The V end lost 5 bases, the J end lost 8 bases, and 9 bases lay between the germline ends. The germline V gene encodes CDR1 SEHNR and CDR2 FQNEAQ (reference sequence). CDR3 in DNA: TGTGCCAGCAGCAGCGTCCCCGAAGCTTTCTTT. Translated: CASSSVPEAFF.

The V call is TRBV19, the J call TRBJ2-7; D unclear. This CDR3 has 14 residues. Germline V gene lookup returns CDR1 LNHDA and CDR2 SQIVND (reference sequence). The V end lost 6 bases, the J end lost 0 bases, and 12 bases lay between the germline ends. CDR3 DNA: TGTGCCAGTAGCAAGAGAGGAACCTCCTACGAGCAGTACTTC. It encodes CASSKRGTSYEQYF.

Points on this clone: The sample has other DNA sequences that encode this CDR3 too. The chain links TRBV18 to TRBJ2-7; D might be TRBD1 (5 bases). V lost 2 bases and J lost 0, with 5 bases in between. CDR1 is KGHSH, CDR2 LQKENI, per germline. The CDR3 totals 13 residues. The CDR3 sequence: CASSPDSSYEQYF. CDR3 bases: TGTGCCAGCTCACCAGACAGCTCCTACGAGCAGTACTTC.

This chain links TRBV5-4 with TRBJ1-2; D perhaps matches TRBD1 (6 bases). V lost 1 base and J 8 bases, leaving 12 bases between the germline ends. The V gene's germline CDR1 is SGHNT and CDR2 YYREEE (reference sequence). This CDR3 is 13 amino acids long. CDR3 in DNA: TGTGCCAGCAGCTTGTGGGGGGGCCGGGGCTACACCTTC. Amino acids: CASSLWGGRGYTF. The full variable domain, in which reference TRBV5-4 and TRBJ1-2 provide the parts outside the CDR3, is ETGVTQSPTHLIKTRGQQVTLRCSSQSGHNTVSWYQQALGQGPQFIFQYYREEENGRGNFPPRFSGLQFPNYSSELNVNALELDDSALYLCASSLWGGRGYTFGSGTRLTVV.

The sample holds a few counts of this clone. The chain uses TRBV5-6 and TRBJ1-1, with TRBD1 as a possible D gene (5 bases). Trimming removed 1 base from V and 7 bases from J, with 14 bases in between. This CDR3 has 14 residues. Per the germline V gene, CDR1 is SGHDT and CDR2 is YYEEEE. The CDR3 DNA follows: TGTGCCAGCAGCTTGTGGGGCTACTACCTTGAAGCTTTCTTT. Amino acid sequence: CASSLWGYYLEAFF.

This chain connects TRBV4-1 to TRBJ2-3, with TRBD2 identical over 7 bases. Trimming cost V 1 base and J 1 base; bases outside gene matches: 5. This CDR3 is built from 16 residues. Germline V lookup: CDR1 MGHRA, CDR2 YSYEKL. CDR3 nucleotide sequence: TGCGCCAGCAGCCAAGTTCAGGCGGGAGGCACAGATACGCAGTATTTT. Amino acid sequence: CASSQVQAGGTDTQYF.

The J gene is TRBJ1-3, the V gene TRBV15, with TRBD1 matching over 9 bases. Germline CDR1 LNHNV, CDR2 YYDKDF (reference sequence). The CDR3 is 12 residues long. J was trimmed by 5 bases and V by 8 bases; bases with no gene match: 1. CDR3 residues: CATGQGRNTIYF. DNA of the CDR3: TGTGCCACCGGACAGGGGAGAAACACCATATATTTT. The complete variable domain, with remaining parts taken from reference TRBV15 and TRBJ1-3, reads DAMVIQNPRYQVTQFGKPVTLSCSQTLNHNVMYWYQQKSSQAPKLLFHYYDKDFNNEADTPDNFQSRRPNTSFCFLDIRSPGLGDTAMYLCATGQGRNTIYFGEGSWLTVV.

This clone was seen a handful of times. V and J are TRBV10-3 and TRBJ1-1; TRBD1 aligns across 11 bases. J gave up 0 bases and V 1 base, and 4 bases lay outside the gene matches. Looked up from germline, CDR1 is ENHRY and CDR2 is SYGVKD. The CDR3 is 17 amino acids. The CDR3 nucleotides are TGTGCCATCAGTGAGTTTGGGACAGGGGGTTTGAACACTGAAGCTTTCTTT. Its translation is CAISEFGTGGLNTEAFF.

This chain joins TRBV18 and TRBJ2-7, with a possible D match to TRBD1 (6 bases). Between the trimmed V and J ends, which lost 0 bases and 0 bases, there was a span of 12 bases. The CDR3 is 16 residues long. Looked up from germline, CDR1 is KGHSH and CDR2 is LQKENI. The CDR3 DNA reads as TGTGCCAGCTCACCACCTGGGGGCCGTTCCTCCTACGAGCAGTACTTC. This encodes CASSPPGGRSSYEQYF.

The CDR3 DNA reads as TGTGCCAGCAGCTTGGACCTCCCGGCTAGCGGGAGGACCGGGGAGCTGTTTTTT. It specifies CASSLDLPASGRTGELFF. The chain combines TRBV5-4 with TRBJ2-2; 11 bases agree with TRBD2. Germline CDR1 and CDR2: SGHNT and YYREEE (reference sequence). The J segment lost 5 bases and the V segment lost 0 bases, leaving 9 bases of the junction unmatched. The CDR3 is made up of 18 amino acids.